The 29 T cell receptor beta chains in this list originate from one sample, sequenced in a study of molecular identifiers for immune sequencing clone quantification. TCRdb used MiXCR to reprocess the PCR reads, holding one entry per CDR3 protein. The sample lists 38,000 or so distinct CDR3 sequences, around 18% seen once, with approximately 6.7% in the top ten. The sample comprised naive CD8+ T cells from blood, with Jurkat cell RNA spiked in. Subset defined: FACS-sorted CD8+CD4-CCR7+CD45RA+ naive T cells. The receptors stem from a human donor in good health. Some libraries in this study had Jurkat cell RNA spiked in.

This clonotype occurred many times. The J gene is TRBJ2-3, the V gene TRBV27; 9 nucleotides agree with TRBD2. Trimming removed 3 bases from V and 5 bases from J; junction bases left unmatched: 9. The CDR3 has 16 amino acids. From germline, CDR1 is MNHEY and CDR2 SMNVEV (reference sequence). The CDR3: CASSLVVAGVEDTQYF. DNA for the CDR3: TGTGCCAGCAGTTTGGTGGTAGCGGGAGTGGAAGATACGCAGTATTTT.

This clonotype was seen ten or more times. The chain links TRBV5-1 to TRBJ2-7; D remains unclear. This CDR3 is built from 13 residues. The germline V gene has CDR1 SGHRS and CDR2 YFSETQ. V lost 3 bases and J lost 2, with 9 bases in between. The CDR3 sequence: CASSSYGTYEQYF. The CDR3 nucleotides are TGCGCCAGCAGCTCGTACGGCACCTACGAGCAGTACTTC.

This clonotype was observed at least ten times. The CDR3, as DNA: TGTGCCAGCAGTGCAGGGCGGGTGTCCTACAATGAGCAGTTCTTC. This codes for CASSAGRVSYNEQFF. The chain carries TRBV6-1 and TRBJ2-1; D is perhaps TRBD1 or TRBD2 (5 bases each). The CDR3 is made up of 15 amino acids. V lost 4 bases to trimming and J lost 1 base, with 11 bases between them. CDR1 and CDR2 from the germline V gene are MNHNS and SASEGT.

The CDR3 protein is CASSPLDRFTEAFF. The CDR3 nucleotides read TGTGCCAGCAGCCCCCTAGACAGGTTCACTGAAGCTTTCTTT. The chain couples TRBV28 to TRBJ1-1; a weak D match, TRBD1 (6 bases). Trimming removed 6 bases from V and 4 bases from J, with 15 bases in between. CDR3 size: 14 residues. Germline-derived CDR1 and CDR2 are MDHEN and SYDVKM.

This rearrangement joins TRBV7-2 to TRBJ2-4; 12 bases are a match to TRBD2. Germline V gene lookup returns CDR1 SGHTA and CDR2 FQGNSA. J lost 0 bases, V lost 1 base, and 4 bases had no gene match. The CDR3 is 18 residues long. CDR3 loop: CASSLEGGLAGAKNIQYF. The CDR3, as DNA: TGTGCCAGCAGCTTAGAGGGGGGACTAGCGGGAGCCAAAAACATTCAGTACTTC.

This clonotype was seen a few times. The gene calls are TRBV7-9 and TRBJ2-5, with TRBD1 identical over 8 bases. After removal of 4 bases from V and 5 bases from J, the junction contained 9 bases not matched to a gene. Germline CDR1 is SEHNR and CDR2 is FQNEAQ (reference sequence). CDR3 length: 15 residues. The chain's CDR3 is CASSYRGVIAETQYF. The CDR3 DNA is TGTGCCAGCAGCTACAGGGGGGTTATTGCGGAGACCCAGTACTTC.

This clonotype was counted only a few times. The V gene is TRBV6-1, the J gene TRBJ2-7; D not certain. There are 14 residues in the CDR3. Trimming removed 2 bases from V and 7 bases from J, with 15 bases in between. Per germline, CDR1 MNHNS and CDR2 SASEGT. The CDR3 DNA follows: TGTGCCAGCAGTGAAAAGCAGTTCTACGGGGAGCAGTACTTC. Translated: CASSEKQFYGEQYF.

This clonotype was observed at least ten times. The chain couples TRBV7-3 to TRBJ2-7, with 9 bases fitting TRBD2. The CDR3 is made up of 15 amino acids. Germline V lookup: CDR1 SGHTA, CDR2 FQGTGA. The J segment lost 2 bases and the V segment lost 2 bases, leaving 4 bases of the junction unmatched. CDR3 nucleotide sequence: TGTGCCAGCAGCTTACACGGCGGGAGGGCCTACGAGCAGTACTTC. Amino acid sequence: CASSLHGGRAYEQYF. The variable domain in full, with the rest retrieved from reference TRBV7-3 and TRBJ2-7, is GAGVSQTPSNKVTEKGKYVELRCDPISGHTALYWYRQSLGQGPEFLIYFQGTGAADDSGLPNDRFFAVRPEGSVSTLKIQRTERGDSAVYLCASSLHGGRAYEQYFGPGTRLTVT.

The DNA for the CDR3 is TGCGCCAGCAGCCAAGATCGGGGGGCGGGGGAGAACACCGGGGAGCTGTTTTTT. Protein product: CASSQDRGAGENTGELFF. V is TRBV4-3 and J is TRBJ2-2, with D perhaps matching TRBD2 (7 bases). CDR3 length: 18 residues. V lost 0 bases, J lost 1 base, and 15 bases lay in between. The germline CDR1 and CDR2 sequences are LGHNA and YSLEER.

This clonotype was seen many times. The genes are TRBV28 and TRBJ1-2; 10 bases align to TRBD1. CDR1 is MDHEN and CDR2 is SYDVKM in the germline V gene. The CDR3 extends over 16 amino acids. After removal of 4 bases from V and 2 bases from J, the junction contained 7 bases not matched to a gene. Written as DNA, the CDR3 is TGTGCCAGCAGTTCCGGGACAGGGGCTCCCAACTATGGCTACACCTTC. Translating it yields CASSSGTGAPNYGYTF.

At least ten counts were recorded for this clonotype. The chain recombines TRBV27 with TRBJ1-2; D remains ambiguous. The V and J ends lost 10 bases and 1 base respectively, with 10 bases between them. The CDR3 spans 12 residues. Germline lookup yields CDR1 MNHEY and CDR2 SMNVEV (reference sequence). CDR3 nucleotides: TGTGCCACCGCAGGCGGTAACTATGGCTACACCTTC. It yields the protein CATAGGNYGYTF.

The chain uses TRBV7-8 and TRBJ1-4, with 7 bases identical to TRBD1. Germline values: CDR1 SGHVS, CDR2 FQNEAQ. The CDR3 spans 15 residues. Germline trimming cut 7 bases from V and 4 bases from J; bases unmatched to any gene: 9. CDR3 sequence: CASTQAGTDNEKLFF. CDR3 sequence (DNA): TGTGCCAGCACCCAGGCCGGGACAGATAATGAAAAACTGTTTTTT.

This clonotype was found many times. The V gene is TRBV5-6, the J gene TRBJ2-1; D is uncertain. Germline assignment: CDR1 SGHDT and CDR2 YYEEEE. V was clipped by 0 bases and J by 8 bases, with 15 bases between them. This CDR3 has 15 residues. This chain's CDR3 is CASSLALTSFDEQFF. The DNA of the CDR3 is TGTGCCAGCAGCTTGGCCCTCACTTCCTTCGATGAGCAGTTCTTC.

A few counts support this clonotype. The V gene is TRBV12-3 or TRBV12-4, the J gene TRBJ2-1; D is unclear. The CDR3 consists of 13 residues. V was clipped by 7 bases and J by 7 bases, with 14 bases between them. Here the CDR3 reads CASIPFLGNEQFF. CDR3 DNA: TGTGCCAGCATCCCATTTTTAGGGAATGAGCAGTTCTTC.

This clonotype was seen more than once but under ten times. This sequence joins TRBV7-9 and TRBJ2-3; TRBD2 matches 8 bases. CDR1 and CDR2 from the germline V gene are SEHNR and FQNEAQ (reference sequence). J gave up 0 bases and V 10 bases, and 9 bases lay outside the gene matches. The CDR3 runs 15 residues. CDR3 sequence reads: CAIGRTSYSTDTQYF. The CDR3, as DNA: TGTGCCATCGGTCGGACTAGCTATAGCACAGATACGCAGTATTTT.

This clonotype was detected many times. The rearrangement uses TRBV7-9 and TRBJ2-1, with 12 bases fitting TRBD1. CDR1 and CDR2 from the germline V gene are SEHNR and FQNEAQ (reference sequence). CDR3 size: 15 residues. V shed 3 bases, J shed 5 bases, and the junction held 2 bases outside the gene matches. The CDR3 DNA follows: TGTGCCAGCAGCTTGGGACAGGGGGCGGACAATGAGCAGTTCTTC. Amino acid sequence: CASSLGQGADNEQFF. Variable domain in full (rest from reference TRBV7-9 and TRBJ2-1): DTGVSQNPRHKITKRGQNVTFRCDPISEHNRLYWYRQTLGQGPEFLTYFQNEAQLEKSRLLSDRFSAERPKGSFSTLEIQRTEQGDSAMYLCASSLGQGADNEQFFGPGTRLTVL.

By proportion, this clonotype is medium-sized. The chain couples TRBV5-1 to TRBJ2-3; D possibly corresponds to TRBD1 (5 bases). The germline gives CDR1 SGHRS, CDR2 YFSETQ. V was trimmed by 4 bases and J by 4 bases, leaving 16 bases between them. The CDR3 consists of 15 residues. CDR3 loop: CASSHEQDPPDTQYF. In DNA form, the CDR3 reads TGCGCCAGCAGCCACGAACAGGACCCGCCAGATACGCAGTATTTT.

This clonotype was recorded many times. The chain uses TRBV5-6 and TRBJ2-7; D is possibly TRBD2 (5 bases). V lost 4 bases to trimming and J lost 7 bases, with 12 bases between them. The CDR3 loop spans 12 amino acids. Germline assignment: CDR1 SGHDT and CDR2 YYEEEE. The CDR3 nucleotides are TGTGCCAGCAGCCGCTCTACGGGAGAGCAGTACTTC. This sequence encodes CASSRSTGEQYF.

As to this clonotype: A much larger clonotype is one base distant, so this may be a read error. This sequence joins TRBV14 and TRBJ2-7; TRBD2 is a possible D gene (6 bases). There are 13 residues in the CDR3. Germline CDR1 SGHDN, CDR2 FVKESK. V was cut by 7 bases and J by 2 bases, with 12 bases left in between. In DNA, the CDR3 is TGTGCCAGCATCCTCGGGAGCGCCTACGAGCAGTACTTC. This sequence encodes CASILGSAYEQYF.

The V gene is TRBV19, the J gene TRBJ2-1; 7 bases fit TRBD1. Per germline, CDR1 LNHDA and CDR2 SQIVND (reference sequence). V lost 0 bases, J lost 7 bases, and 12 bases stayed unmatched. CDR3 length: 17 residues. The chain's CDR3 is CASSIEYSRARGNEQFF. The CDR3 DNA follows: TGTGCCAGTAGTATAGAATATAGTCGGGCCAGGGGGAATGAGCAGTTCTTC.

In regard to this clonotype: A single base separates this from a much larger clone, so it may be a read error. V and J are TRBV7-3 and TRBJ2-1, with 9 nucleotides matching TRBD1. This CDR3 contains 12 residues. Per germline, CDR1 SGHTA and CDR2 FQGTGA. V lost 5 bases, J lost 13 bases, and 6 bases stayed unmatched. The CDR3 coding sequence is TGTGCCAGCAGCCACGGGACAGGGCCTCAGTTCTTC. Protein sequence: CASSHGTGPQFF. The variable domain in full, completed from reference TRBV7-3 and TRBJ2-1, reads GAGVSQTPSNKVTEKGKYVELRCDPISGHTALYWYRQSLGQGPEFLIYFQGTGAADDSGLPNDRFFAVRPEGSVSTLKIQRTERGDSAVYLCASSHGTGPQFFGPGTRLTVL.

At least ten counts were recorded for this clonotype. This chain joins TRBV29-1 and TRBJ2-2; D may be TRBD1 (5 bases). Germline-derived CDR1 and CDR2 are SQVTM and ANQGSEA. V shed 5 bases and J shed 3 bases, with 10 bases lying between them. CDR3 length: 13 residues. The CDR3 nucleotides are TGCAGCGTTCTACAGGCCGACACCGGGGAGCTGTTTTTT. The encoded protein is CSVLQADTGELFF.

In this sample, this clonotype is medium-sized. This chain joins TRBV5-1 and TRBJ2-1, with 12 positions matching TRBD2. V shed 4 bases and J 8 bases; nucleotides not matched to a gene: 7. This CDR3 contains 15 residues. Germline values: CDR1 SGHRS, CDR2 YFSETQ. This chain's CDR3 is CASSTGLAGRYEQFF. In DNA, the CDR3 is TGCGCCAGCAGCACCGGACTAGCGGGAAGGTATGAGCAGTTCTTC.

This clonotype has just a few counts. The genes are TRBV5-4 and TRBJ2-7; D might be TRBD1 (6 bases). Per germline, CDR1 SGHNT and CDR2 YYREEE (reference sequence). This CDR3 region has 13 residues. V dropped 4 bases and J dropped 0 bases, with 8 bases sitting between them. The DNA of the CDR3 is TGTGCCAGCAGCATGGACAGCTCCTACGAGCAGTACTTC. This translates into CASSMDSSYEQYF.

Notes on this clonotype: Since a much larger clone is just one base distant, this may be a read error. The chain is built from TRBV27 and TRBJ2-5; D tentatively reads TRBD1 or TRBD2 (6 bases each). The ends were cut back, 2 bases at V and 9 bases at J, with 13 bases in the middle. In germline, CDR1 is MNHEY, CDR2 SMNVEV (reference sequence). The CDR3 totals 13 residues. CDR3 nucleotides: TGTGCCAGCAGTTTAGGACAGTGGGAGGCCCAGTACTTC. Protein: CASSLGQWEAQYF.

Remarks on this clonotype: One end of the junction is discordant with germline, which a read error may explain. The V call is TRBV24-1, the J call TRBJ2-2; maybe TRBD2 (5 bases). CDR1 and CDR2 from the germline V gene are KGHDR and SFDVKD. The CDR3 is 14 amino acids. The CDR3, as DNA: TGTGACACCAGCACAAATCGACATTTTGGGGAGATGTTTTTT. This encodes CDTSTNRHFGEMFF.

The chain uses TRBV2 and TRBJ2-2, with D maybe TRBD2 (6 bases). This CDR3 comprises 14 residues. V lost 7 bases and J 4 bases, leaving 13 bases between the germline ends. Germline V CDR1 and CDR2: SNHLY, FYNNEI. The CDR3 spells CASNPGVGTGELFF. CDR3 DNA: TGTGCCAGCAATCCGGGGGTGGGCACCGGGGAGCTGTTTTTT.

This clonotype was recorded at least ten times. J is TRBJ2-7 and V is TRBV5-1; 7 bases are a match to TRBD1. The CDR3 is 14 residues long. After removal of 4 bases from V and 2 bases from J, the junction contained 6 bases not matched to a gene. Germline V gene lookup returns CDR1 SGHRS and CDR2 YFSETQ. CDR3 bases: TGCGCCAGCAGCACCGACAGGGCCACCTACGAGCAGTACTTC. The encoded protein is CASSTDRATYEQYF.

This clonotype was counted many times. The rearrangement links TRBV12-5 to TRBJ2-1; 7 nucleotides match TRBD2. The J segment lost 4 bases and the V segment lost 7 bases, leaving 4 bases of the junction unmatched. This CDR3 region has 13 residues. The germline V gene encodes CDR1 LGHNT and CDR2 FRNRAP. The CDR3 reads CASAAGVYNEQFF. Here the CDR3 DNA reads TGTGCTAGTGCGGCGGGGGTTTACAATGAGCAGTTCTTC.